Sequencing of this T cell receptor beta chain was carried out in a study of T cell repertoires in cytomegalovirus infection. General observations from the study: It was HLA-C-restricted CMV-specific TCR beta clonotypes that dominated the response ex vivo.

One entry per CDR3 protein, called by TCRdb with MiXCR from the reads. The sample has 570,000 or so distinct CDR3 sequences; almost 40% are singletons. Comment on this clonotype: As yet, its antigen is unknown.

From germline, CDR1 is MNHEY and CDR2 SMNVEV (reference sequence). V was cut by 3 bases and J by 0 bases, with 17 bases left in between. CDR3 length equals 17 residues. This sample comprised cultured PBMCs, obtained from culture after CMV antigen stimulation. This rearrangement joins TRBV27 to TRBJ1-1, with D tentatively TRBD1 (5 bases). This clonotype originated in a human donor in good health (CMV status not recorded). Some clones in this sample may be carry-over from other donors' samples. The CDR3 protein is CASSFSRASFMNTEAFF. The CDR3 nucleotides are TGTGCCAGCAGTTTCAGCAGGGCAAGTTTTATGAACACTGAAGCTTTCTTT.